The T cell receptor (beta chain) under discussion was sequenced for a study of human CD4 T cells and Enterobacteriaceae. Findings and limits, study-wide: Shared Enterobacteriaceae clonotypes made up about 66-95% of templates.

After 6-7 days, proliferating activated T cells were FACS-sorted as CFSE-low CD25+ ICOS+ cells. Sorted memory CD4+ T cells were CFSE-labeled and cultured 2:1 with irradiated antigen-pulsed autologous monocytes. Sorting took every CD4+ cell except CD45RA+CCR7+CD95- naive cells, reaching over 98% purity. Sorted cells lacked CD8+, CD14+, CD16+, CD56+, CD19+ and CD25-bright cells. This clone was counted between two and nine times. The V end was cut by 3 bases, the J end by 4 bases, with 10 bases between. Germline V gives CDR1 LNHDA, CDR2 SQIVND (reference sequence). CDR3 length: 14 residues. The method was immunoSEQ multiplex PCR; TCRdb's version includes in-frame clones alone and lacks a portion of them. The sample has about 1,300 clones; 40% to 65% are singletons.

This sequence joins TRBV19 and TRBJ1-5, with no clear D. The receptor was derived from a human donor in good health. Sequencing was performed on bacteria-reactive CD4+ T cells grown in culture. Described subset: CFSE-low proliferating memory CD4 T cells sorted after in vitro stimulation with a heat-inactivated bacterium or M. tuberculosis lysate. Here the CDR3 DNA reads TGTGCCAGTAGTATTTCGAGAGGGAATCAGCCCCAGCATTTT. It specifies CASSISRGNQPQHF.